The 27 T cell receptor beta chains below were found in one sample sequenced in a study of cytomegalovirus exposure and HLA in healthy donors. This PCR relied on a set of 60 Vbeta primers and 13 Jbeta primers. Data came from immunoSEQ multiplex PCR; TCRdb stores just in-frame clones and leaves some out. The table records approximately 82,000 clones, around 81% of them present only once. Sequencing input: PBMCs. These receptors were obtained from a man in his forties in good health and CMV-seronegative.

The chain links TRBV5-1 to TRBJ2-1, with 8 bases lining up with TRBD1. Germline-derived CDR1 and CDR2 are SGHRS and YFSETQ. The CDR3 has 15 residues. Unmatched junction bases numbered 12, after V lost 4 bases and J lost 9 bases. This chain's CDR3 is CASSADRVNLGEQFF. As DNA, the CDR3 is TGCGCCAGCAGCGCGGACAGGGTGAATCTGGGTGAGCAGTTCTTC.

The rearrangement joins TRBV27 to TRBJ2-7; TRBD2 might be the D (6 bases). The germline V and J ends were trimmed by 6 bases and 5 bases, with 17 bases remaining between them. CDR3 length equals 14 residues. Germline CDR1 and CDR2: MNHEY and SMNVEV (reference sequence). The CDR3 sequence is CASSSGTSPNEQYF. The CDR3, as DNA: TGTGCCAGCAGCTCCGGGACTTCCCCTAACGAGCAGTACTTC.

The J gene is TRBJ1-1, the V gene TRBV28, with D hard to call. Germline V CDR1 and CDR2: MDHEN, SYDVKM. The CDR3 runs to 12 residues. Trimming took 8 bases from V and 3 from J, leaving 10 bases between them. DNA for the CDR3: TGTGCCAGCGAAAGAGAACACACTGAAGCTTTCTTT. This encodes CASEREHTEAFF.

The rearrangement uses TRBV29-1 and TRBJ1-4, with TRBD1 matching over 9 bases. The CDR3 runs to 18 residues. V gave up 7 bases and J gave up 0 bases; unmatched junction bases: 15. Looked up from germline, CDR1 is SQVTM and CDR2 is ANQGSEA. The CDR3: CSASDRGFSAPTNEKLFF. In DNA, the CDR3 is TGCAGCGCCTCGGACAGGGGTTTTTCAGCACCAACTAATGAAAAACTGTTTTTT. Full variable domain (missing parts from reference TRBV29-1 and TRBJ1-4): SAVISQKPSRDICQRGTSLTIQCQVDSQVTMMFWYRQQPGQSLTLIATANQGSEATYESGFVIDKFPISRPNLTFSTLTVSNMSPEDSSIYLCSASDRGFSAPTNEKLFFGSGTQLSVL.

Worth noting for this clone: This CDR3 is also generated by other DNA sequences in the sample. The chain uses TRBV9 and TRBJ2-3, with 11 positions matching TRBD2. Germline lookup yields CDR1 SGDLS and CDR2 YYNGEE. The CDR3 loop spans 16 amino acids. Unmatched junction bases numbered 5, after V lost 3 bases and J lost 2 bases. CDR3 sequence reads: CASSGGTSGLTDTQYF. CDR3 bases: TGTGCCAGCAGCGGGGGGACTAGCGGCCTCACAGATACGCAGTATTTT.

This rearrangement joins TRBV6-4 to TRBJ2-2, with 7 positions matching TRBD1. Germline CDR1 reads MRHNA; CDR2 reads SNTAGT. The CDR3 loop spans 14 amino acids. J gave up 6 bases and V 5 bases, and 6 bases lay outside the gene matches. CDR3 region: CASSITGDPGELFF. CDR3 coding DNA: TGTGCCAGCAGTATCACAGGGGATCCCGGGGAGCTGTTTTTT.

V gene TRBV2 combines with J gene TRBJ1-2; 8 bases line up with TRBD1. The CDR3 runs to 15 residues. Germline values: CDR1 SNHLY, CDR2 FYNNEI. V shed 0 bases and J 3 bases; nucleotides not matched to a gene: 3. The CDR3 sequence is CASSEADRGDYGYTF. CDR3 DNA sequence: TGTGCCAGCAGTGAAGCTGACAGGGGAGACTATGGCTACACCTTC. Full variable domain (rest looked up from reference TRBV2 and TRBJ1-2): EPEVTQTPSHQVTQMGQEVILRCVPISNHLYFYWYRQILGQKVEFLVSFYNNEISEKSEIFDDQFSVERPDGSNFTLKIRSTKLEDSAMYFCASSEADRGDYGYTFGSGTRLTVV.

The chain links TRBV2 to TRBJ2-6; D unresolved. V lost 6 bases and J 1 base, leaving 7 bases between the germline ends. The CDR3 runs 14 residues. Looked up from germline, CDR1 is SNHLY and CDR2 is FYNNEI. This chain's CDR3 is CASRETSGANVLTF. CDR3 DNA: TGTGCCAGCAGGGAGACTTCTGGGGCCAACGTCCTGACTTTC.

V is TRBV5-1 and J is TRBJ1-3, with D uncertain. Germline CDR1 SGHRS, CDR2 YFSETQ. The CDR3 spans 14 residues. Between the trimmed V and J ends, which lost 0 bases and 7 bases, there was a span of 11 bases. CDR3 nucleotides: TGCGCCAGCAGCTTGGACGCCTCCGGGAACACCATATATTTT. Translated, it gives CASSLDASGNTIYF.

This chain links TRBV7-2 with TRBJ1-5; 8 nucleotides align to TRBD1. The CDR3 consists of 17 residues. J lost 4 bases, V lost 5 bases, and 13 bases had no gene match. Per the germline V gene, CDR1 is SGHTA and CDR2 is FQGNSA. Written as DNA, the CDR3 is TGTGCCAGCAGCGCCGGAGGACAGGGTTGGGGAAATCAGCCCCAGCATTTT. It translates to CASSAGGQGWGNQPQHF.

This clone was detected only a few times. A read error may produce the germline difference seen at one junction end. The rearrangement uses TRBV19 and TRBJ2-4; D not resolved. CDR3 length equals 15 residues. The V gene's germline CDR1 is LNHDA and CDR2 SQIVND (reference sequence). The CDR3 DNA reads as TGTGCCAGTAGTACCCTGGATCTTGCCAAAAACAGTCAGTACTTC. Its protein is CASSTLDLAKNSQYF. Based on the CDR3 plus reference TRBV19 and TRBJ2-4, the full variable domain is DGGITQSPKYLFRKEGQNVTLSCEQNLNHDAMYWYRQDPGQGLRLIYYSQIVNDFQKGDIAEGYSVSREKKESFPLTVTSAQKNPTAFYLCASSTLDLAKNSQYFGAGTRLSVL.

The chain joins TRBV28 to TRBJ2-2; 7 bases are shared with TRBD1. Germline-derived CDR1 and CDR2 are MDHEN and SYDVKM. The CDR3 extends over 15 amino acids. J was trimmed by 1 base and V by 6 bases; bases with no gene match: 5. This chain's CDR3 is CASSTTGMNTGELFF. CDR3 DNA: TGTGCCAGCAGCACGACAGGGATGAACACCGGGGAGCTGTTTTTT.

This clone was recorded once. V is TRBV14 and J is TRBJ1-3; D is unresolved. CDR1 is SGHDN, CDR2 FVKESK, per germline. V lost 1 base to trimming and J lost 0 bases, with 7 bases between them. This CDR3 comprises 15 residues. In DNA, the CDR3 is TGTGCCAGCAGCCAAGTAGCGATCTCTGGAAACACCATATATTTT. It yields the protein CASSQVAISGNTIYF.

The chain carries TRBV13 and TRBJ2-1, with 7 bases matching TRBD2. CDR3 length equals 16 residues. Germline loops: CDR1 PRHDT, CDR2 FYEKMQ (reference sequence). The V segment lost 4 bases and the J segment 2 bases; nucleotides outside the gene matches: 8. CDR3 coding DNA: TGTGCCAGCAGCTCTCGGGGGGAGGGTGCCTACAATGAGCAGTTCTTC. As protein: CASSSRGEGAYNEQFF.

This chain links TRBV10-1 with TRBJ2-3; D possibly corresponds to TRBD2 (6 bases). Germline CDR1 WNHNN, CDR2 SYGVQD (reference sequence). Between the trimmed V and J ends, which lost 0 bases and 3 bases, there was a span of 10 bases. This CDR3 is built from 15 residues. This chain's CDR3 is CASSESVAVTDTQYF. CDR3 DNA sequence: TGCGCCAGCAGTGAGTCGGTAGCGGTGACAGATACGCAGTATTTT.

This clone was seen more than once but under ten times. The chain combines TRBV11-3 with TRBJ1-3; D is unresolved. Germline CDR1 reads SGHNT; CDR2 reads YENEEA. The germline V and J ends were trimmed by 2 bases and 1 base, with 3 bases remaining between them. The length of the CDR3 is 13 residues. CDR3 protein: CASSLQSGNTIYF. The CDR3 bases are TGTGCCAGCAGCTTACAGTCTGGAAACACCATATATTTT.

This chain joins TRBV7-2 and TRBJ1-1; D is undetermined. The CDR3 has 12 amino acids. The ends were cut back, 3 bases at V and 1 base at J, with 3 bases in the middle. The germline V gene encodes CDR1 SGHTA and CDR2 FQGNSA. The CDR3 DNA follows: TGTGCCAGCAGCTTCAGGAACACTGAAGCTTTCTTT. Residues: CASSFRNTEAFF.

V and J are TRBV18 and TRBJ2-1; no clear D gene. V was shortened by 6 bases and J by 3 bases, with 15 bases between the two germline ends. Germline V gene lookup returns CDR1 KGHSH and CDR2 LQKENI. This CDR3 region has 15 residues. CDR3 DNA sequence: TGTGCCAGCTCCCCGCCCAGCGCCCACTACAATGAGCAGTTCTTC. Protein product: CASSPPSAHYNEQFF.

This chain uses TRBV27 with TRBJ2-1; D gene uncertain. The CDR3 sequence is 16 residues long. Germline V gives CDR1 MNHEY, CDR2 SMNVEV (reference sequence). V gave up 8 bases and J gave up 1 base, with 18 bases separating them. The CDR3 DNA follows: TGTGCCAGCCGAACCTTAGCCCGAGCTTCCTACAATGAGCAGTTCTTC. This codes for CASRTLARASYNEQFF.

The CDR3 spells CASSPRTGNTGELFF. DNA of the CDR3: TGTGCCAGCAGCCCCCGGACGGGAAACACCGGGGAGCTGTTTTTT. The chain joins TRBV4-2 to TRBJ2-2; tentative D call: TRBD2 (5 bases). Trimming pared 4 bases from V and 2 bases from J, leaving 11 bases between. Germline CDR1 is LGHNA and CDR2 is YNFKEQ. The CDR3 is made up of 15 amino acids.

CDR3 protein: CASSEQGLARAGELFF. The CDR3 DNA sequence: TGTGCCAGCAGTGAACAGGGACTGGCTCGGGCCGGGGAGCTGTTTTTT. This chain uses TRBV2 with TRBJ2-2; tentatively, D is TRBD2 (6 bases). The CDR3 is 16 residues long. Trimming removed 2 bases at V and 6 bases at J, with 16 bases between. Looked up from germline, CDR1 is SNHLY and CDR2 is FYNNEI.

This chain joins TRBV28 and TRBJ2-7; possible D gene TRBD2, 7 bases. V was pared by 5 bases and J by 4 bases, with 15 bases between. Looked up from germline, CDR1 is MDHEN and CDR2 is SYDVKM. The CDR3 is 14 amino acids. The CDR3 DNA reads TGTGCCAGCAGTAGCCCGGGGGGCGGATACGAGCAGTACTTC. It is translated as CASSSPGGGYEQYF.

This chain connects TRBV11-3 to TRBJ2-1, with TRBD2 matching over 14 bases. From germline, CDR1 is SGHNT and CDR2 YENEEA. This CDR3 is built from 16 residues. Trimming took 5 bases from V and 8 from J; bases not matched to a gene: 8. The DNA for the CDR3 is TGTGCCAGCAGCAAAACCGGGACTAGCGGGAGCGATGAGCAGTTCTTC. This codes for CASSKTGTSGSDEQFF.

This chain links TRBV9 with TRBJ2-2; 8 positions agree with TRBD2. V gave up 3 bases and J gave up 2 bases; unmatched junction bases: 9. The length of the CDR3 is 17 residues. Germline values: CDR1 SGDLS, CDR2 YYNGEE. The CDR3 loop reads CASSAAQAGVNTGELFF. The CDR3 nucleotides read TGTGCCAGCAGCGCTGCGCAAGCGGGAGTCAACACCGGGGAGCTGTTTTTT.

This chain uses TRBV29-1 with TRBJ2-1; D is possibly TRBD2 (5 bases). The CDR3 loop spans 12 amino acids. Trimming took 4 bases from V and 6 from J, leaving 10 bases between them. From germline, CDR1 is SQVTM and CDR2 ANQGSEA. The CDR3 region is CSVGKEGNEQFF. The CDR3 nucleotides are TGCAGCGTTGGAAAAGAGGGCAATGAGCAGTTCTTC.

This clone was seen a single time. The chain has TRBV7-6 and TRBJ1-4, with 9 bases aligning to TRBD1. Germline CDR1 SGHVS, CDR2 FNYEAQ. Trimming cost V 6 bases and J 7 bases; bases outside gene matches: 9. This CDR3 spans 15 amino acids. This CDR3 is CASRPGTGYVEKLFF. The CDR3, as DNA: TGTGCCAGCAGGCCCGGGACAGGGTACGTTGAAAAACTGTTTTTT.

The rearrangement links TRBV18 to TRBJ1-6, with a weak D call TRBD1 (5 bases). CDR3 size: 16 residues. V gave up 2 bases and J gave up 9 bases, with 17 bases separating them. From germline, CDR1 is KGHSH and CDR2 LQKENI. The CDR3 bases are TGTGCCAGCTCACCAGGGGCAGCATCTACTTCTTCACCCCTCCACTTT. Protein sequence: CASSPGAASTSSPLHF.